These 28 T cell receptor beta chains came from one sample sequenced in a study of blood T cell repertoires in COVID-19. Profiling relied on immunoSEQ multiplex PCR, and the TCRdb table lists in-frame clones only, not all of them. The repertoire holds approximately 290,000 clones, with roughly nine tenths as singletons. The sample consisted of peripheral blood. The receptors were sampled from a woman between 25 and 40 years old with COVID-19, enrolled during active disease.

The chain recombines TRBV6-5 with TRBJ2-7, with 8 bases that match TRBD1. Germline V gene sequence: CDR1 MNHEY, CDR2 SVGAGI. This CDR3 is 16 amino acids long. The V gene end was trimmed by 2 bases and the J gene end by 7 bases; junction bases not matched to a gene: 13. The CDR3 region has the DNA TGTGCCAGCAGTTACGGGCAGGGGGCTCCCCTTCGTGAGCAGTACTTC. Amino acids: CASSYGQGAPLREQYF.

This chain joins TRBV5-1 and TRBJ1-6, with 7 nucleotides matching TRBD1. This CDR3 has 16 residues. Germline CDR1 SGHRS, CDR2 YFSETQ. Unmatched junction bases numbered 9, after V lost 4 bases and J lost 5 bases. The CDR3 is CASSLTGQPNNSPLHF. CDR3 DNA: TGCGCCAGCAGCCTGACGGGACAGCCAAATAATTCACCCCTCCACTTT.

The gene calls are TRBV5-1 and TRBJ2-7; possible D gene TRBD1, 6 bases. The CDR3 length is 16 residues. Germline V lookup: CDR1 SGHRS, CDR2 YFSETQ. The V end was cut by 3 bases, the J end by 6 bases, with 22 bases between. In DNA, the CDR3 is TGCGCCAGCAGCTCCCTACACCACCGGACAGCCTTCGAGCAGTACTTC. Amino acid sequence: CASSSLHHRTAFEQYF.

This chain uses TRBV18 with TRBJ2-3; TRBD2 agrees at 10 bases. After removal of 6 bases from V and 4 bases from J, the junction contained 10 bases not matched to a gene. The CDR3 sequence is 16 residues long. Germline V gives CDR1 KGHSH, CDR2 LQKENI. The CDR3 here is CASSRTGTSVADTQYF. The DNA of the CDR3 is TGTGCCAGCTCGCGTACCGGGACTAGCGTTGCAGATACGCAGTATTTT. Full variable domain (missing parts from reference TRBV18 and TRBJ2-3): NAGVMQNPRHLVRRRGQEARLRCSPMKGHSHVYWYRQLPEEGLKFMVYLQKENIIDESGMPKERFSAEFPKEGPSILRIQQVVRGDSAAYFCASSRTGTSVADTQYFGPGTRLTVL.

The rearrangement joins TRBV28 to TRBJ2-2, with D tentatively TRBD2 (6 bases). Germline values: CDR1 MDHEN, CDR2 SYDVKM. The CDR3 consists of 13 residues. Trimming removed 7 bases from V and 2 bases from J, with 8 bases in between. The CDR3 DNA reads as TGTGCCAGCAATAGCGGAAACACCGGGGAGCTGTTTTTT. It encodes CASNSGNTGELFF.

The rearrangement uses TRBV5-1 and TRBJ2-5, with D perhaps matching TRBD1 (6 bases). This CDR3 region has 16 residues. Germline loops: CDR1 SGHRS, CDR2 YFSETQ. Deletions cut 0 bases from V and 2 bases from J, with 14 bases between. CDR3 bases: TGCGCCAGCAGCTTGGGGCTTCCGGACAGACAAGAGACCCAGTACTTC. It specifies CASSLGLPDRQETQYF.

The V call is TRBV24-1, the J call TRBJ2-1; weak D call: TRBD2 (6 bases). V was shortened by 3 bases and J by 4 bases, with 15 bases between the two germline ends. This CDR3 has 16 residues. Germline CDR1 and CDR2: KGHDR and SFDVKD. CDR3: CATSDGGTTVYNEQFF. CDR3 nucleotides: TGTGCCACCAGTGATGGAGGGACCACCGTTTACAATGAGCAGTTCTTC.

As concerns this clone: This sample includes further DNA sequences coding for the same CDR3. V usage is TRBV19 and J usage is TRBJ1-6; 8 nucleotides line up with TRBD1. This CDR3 has 15 residues. J lost 7 bases, V lost 1 base, and 3 bases had no gene match. Per germline, CDR1 LNHDA and CDR2 SQIVND (reference sequence). For the CDR3, the DNA is TGTGCCAGTAGTATAGGTCAGGGGGCAAATTCACCCCTCCACTTT. This gives the protein CASSIGQGANSPLHF.

Comments on this clone: A clone one base away is much larger, so this may be a read error. Other DNA sequences from this sample encode an identical CDR3 as well. The chain has TRBV7-2 and TRBJ2-7; D gene unclear. The CDR3 contains 12 residues. The V gene lost 4 bases and the J gene lost 0 bases, with 4 bases spanning the gap. CDR1 and CDR2 from the germline V gene are SGHTA and FQGNSA. DNA of the CDR3: TGTGCCAGCAGCTCCTACTCCTACGAGCAGTACTTC. This translates into CASSSYSYEQYF.

This sequence joins TRBV19 and TRBJ2-2; perhaps TRBD1 as D (6 bases). The CDR3 spans 14 residues. The ends were cut back, 4 bases at V and 7 bases at J, with 13 bases in the middle. From germline, CDR1 is LNHDA and CDR2 SQIVND (reference sequence). In nucleotides, the CDR3 is TGTGCCAGTAGTAAGCAGGGGACCGACGGGGAGCTGTTTTTT. Protein product: CASSKQGTDGELFF.

This clone was found a few times. This chain joins TRBV19 and TRBJ1-1, with no clear D. The germline V gene has CDR1 LNHDA and CDR2 SQIVND (reference sequence). The V and J ends lost 1 base and 4 bases respectively, with 13 bases between them. The CDR3 has 15 amino acids. The CDR3 bases are TGTGCCAGTAGTATAGGGTTTTGGCCCCCCACTGAAGCTTTCTTT. Translating gives CASSIGFWPPTEAFF.

The chain is built from TRBV7-9 and TRBJ1-4; D is undetermined. The CDR3 loop spans 16 amino acids. Germline CDR1 is SEHNR and CDR2 is FQNEAQ (reference sequence). The germline V and J ends were trimmed by 5 bases and 2 bases, with 15 bases remaining between them. CDR3 DNA sequence: TGTGCCAGCAGCCGCCTTACTTACTCGACTAATGAAAAACTGTTTTTT. It encodes CASSRLTYSTNEKLFF.

The chain couples TRBV5-1 to TRBJ1-1, with D possibly being TRBD1 (6 bases). The germline V and J ends were trimmed by 6 bases and 2 bases, with 14 bases remaining between them. The CDR3 extends over 14 amino acids. The germline V gene has CDR1 SGHRS and CDR2 YFSETQ. As DNA, the CDR3 is TGCGCCAGCAAGACGGGGGGGCATAACACTGAAGCTTTCTTT. Amino acids: CASKTGGHNTEAFF.

This clone has a count of ten or more. The chain recombines TRBV14 with TRBJ2-7, with 7 bases matching TRBD1. J gave up 2 bases and V 3 bases, and 7 bases lay outside the gene matches. This CDR3 region has 15 residues. Germline loops: CDR1 SGHDN, CDR2 FVKESK. The CDR3 spells CASSHRQGGTYEQYF. CDR3 nucleotide sequence: TGTGCCAGCAGCCATCGACAGGGTGGGACCTACGAGCAGTACTTC.

This clone has only a few counts. The chain links TRBV7-2 to TRBJ1-2, with 8 bases lining up with TRBD1. Trimming at V came to 2 bases and at J to 2 bases, leaving 1 base not matched to a gene. Germline CDR1 is SGHTA and CDR2 is FQGNSA. CDR3 length equals 14 residues. The CDR3 here is CASSLTGGNYGYTF. CDR3 DNA: TGTGCCAGCAGCTTAACAGGGGGAAACTATGGCTACACCTTC.

The rearrangement links TRBV9 to TRBJ2-7; possibly TRBD1 for D (6 bases). V was shortened by 0 bases and J by 3 bases, with 13 bases between the two germline ends. Germline CDR1 is SGDLS and CDR2 is YYNGEE. The CDR3 has 15 residues. The CDR3: CASSVGTGPIYEQYF. CDR3 bases: TGTGCCAGCAGCGTAGGTACAGGGCCCATCTACGAGCAGTACTTC.

The chain couples TRBV5-6 to TRBJ2-6; D gene uncertain. Germline CDR1 and CDR2: SGHDT and YYEEEE. The V and J ends lost 3 bases and 0 bases respectively, with 7 bases between them. The CDR3 has 15 residues. CDR3 bases: TGTGCCAGCAGCTCCTTGAGCTCTGGGGCCAACGTCCTGACTTTC. This gives the protein CASSSLSSGANVLTF.

V is TRBV6-5 and J is TRBJ2-3, with D possibly matching TRBD1 (5 bases). The V gene lost 5 bases and the J gene lost 2 bases, with 11 bases spanning the gap. The germline gives CDR1 MNHEY, CDR2 SVGAGI. The CDR3 has 14 residues. The CDR3 region is CASSMDTNTDTQYF. The CDR3 DNA follows: TGTGCCAGCAGTATGGACACCAACACAGATACGCAGTATTTT.

A word on this clone: Other DNA variants within this sample encode the same CDR3. V usage is TRBV2 and J usage is TRBJ1-2, with D perhaps matching TRBD1 (6 bases). Germline V gives CDR1 SNHLY, CDR2 FYNNEI. The CDR3 has 14 residues. The ends were cut back, 3 bases at V and 0 bases at J, with 8 bases in the middle. CDR3 nucleotides: TGTGCCAGCAGTGACAGGGGCGCTAACTATGGCTACACCTTC. It is translated as CASSDRGANYGYTF.

V is TRBV2 and J is TRBJ2-3; TRBD1 aligns across 9 bases. The V gene's germline CDR1 is SNHLY and CDR2 FYNNEI. The trim removed 6 bases at V and 1 base at J, leaving 5 bases unmatched. The CDR3 sequence is 15 residues long. CDR3 sequence (DNA): TGTGCCAGCAGAAAAGACAGGGGGGGCACAGATACGCAGTATTTT. This gives the protein CASRKDRGGTDTQYF.

V usage is TRBV6-1 and J usage is TRBJ1-1; D is possibly TRBD1 (5 bases). V was trimmed by 2 bases and J by 5 bases, leaving 12 bases between them. Germline-derived CDR1 and CDR2 are MNHNS and SASEGT. The CDR3 runs 14 residues. The CDR3, as DNA: TGTGCCAGCAGTGAATTCAGGGTTTGGACTGAAGCTTTCTTT. It is translated as CASSEFRVWTEAFF.

This chain connects TRBV5-5 to TRBJ2-1; tentatively, D is TRBD2 (6 bases). The length of the CDR3 is 16 residues. V lost 0 bases and J 5 bases, leaving 15 bases between the germline ends. Looked up from germline, CDR1 is SGHKS and CDR2 is YYEKEE (reference sequence). The CDR3 is CASSLEYRRGNNEQFF. The CDR3, as DNA: TGTGCCAGCAGCTTGGAGTATAGACGGGGGAACAATGAGCAGTTCTTC. The variable domain in full, with the rest retrieved from reference TRBV5-5 and TRBJ2-1, is DAGVTQSPTHLIKTRGQQVTLRCSPISGHKSVSWYQQVLGQGPQFIFQYYEKEERGRGNFPDRFSARQFPNYSSELNVNALLLGDSALYLCASSLEYRRGNNEQFFGPGTRLTVL.

CDR3 nucleotides: TGTGCCAGCAGCTGGGGGACAGGGCAGTATCTAAGAGATACGCAGTATTTT. Translation gives CASSWGTGQYLRDTQYF. The chain is built from TRBV5-6 and TRBJ2-3; 9 nucleotides match TRBD1. With 3 bases clipped from V and 5 bases from J, the junction kept 13 bases outside the gene matches. The CDR3 loop spans 17 amino acids. CDR1 SGHDT and CDR2 YYEEEE come from the germline V gene.

The chain recombines TRBV7-8 with TRBJ2-5; D is perhaps TRBD1 (6 bases). Trimming removed 2 bases at V and 1 base at J, with 17 bases between. Germline loops: CDR1 SGHVS, CDR2 FQNEAQ. The length of the CDR3 is 17 residues. The CDR3, as DNA: TGTGCCAGCAGCTTATCTTCCACAACAGGGTTCCAAGAGACCCAGTACTTC. It yields the protein CASSLSSTTGFQETQYF. Full variable domain (remainder filled in from reference TRBV7-8 and TRBJ2-5): GAGVSQSPRYKVAKRGQDVALRCDPISGHVSLFWYQQALGQGPEFLTYFQNEAQLDKSGLPSDRFFAERPEGSVSTLKIQRTQQEDSAVYLCASSLSSTTGFQETQYFGPGTRLLVL.

The genes are TRBV5-1 and TRBJ2-1, with 8 bases identical to TRBD1. V lost 3 bases to trimming and J lost 15 bases; unmatched junction nucleotides: 14. The CDR3 sequence is 14 residues long. Germline CDR1 SGHRS, CDR2 YFSETQ. The CDR3 region has the DNA TGCGCCAGCAGCTCAACGACGGGACAGGTAATGGGGTTCTTC. Protein product: CASSSTTGQVMGFF.

This sequence joins TRBV5-6 and TRBJ2-3; D is unresolved. Trimming removed 0 bases from V and 10 bases from J, with 15 bases in between. The CDR3 consists of 14 residues. The germline V gene encodes CDR1 SGHDT and CDR2 YYEEEE. Here the CDR3 reads CASSLALWSSPQYF. The CDR3 region has the DNA TGTGCCAGCAGCTTGGCCTTATGGAGTTCTCCGCAGTATTTT.

V and J are TRBV7-2 and TRBJ2-5, with TRBD2 identical over 10 bases. J was trimmed by 5 bases and V by 5 bases; bases with no gene match: 5. CDR1 and CDR2 (germline): SGHTA, FQGNSA. CDR3 length equals 14 residues. The CDR3 DNA follows: TGTGCCAGCAGCCCAAGCGGGGGGGCCGAGACCCAGTACTTC. Translated, it gives CASSPSGGAETQYF.

The rearrangement links TRBV9 to TRBJ2-1, with 8 bases that match TRBD2. The CDR3 consists of 14 residues. Trimming at V came to 6 bases and at J to 9 bases, leaving 11 bases not matched to a gene. CDR1 SGDLS and CDR2 YYNGEE come from the germline V gene. CDR3 protein: CASMSGLATGEQFF. DNA of the CDR3: TGTGCCAGCATGTCAGGACTAGCCACCGGTGAGCAGTTCTTC.